This T cell receptor beta chain was recorded in a study of shared clonotypes between healthy human individuals. In the study overall: The donor pool was made up of two women and a few men aged 18 to 49. Broader study findings: Sample collection involved blood only; tissue repertoires are likely different. The study found lower generation probabilities in non-shared clonotypes than in those shared by all four donors.

Every contributor of samples was a Caucasian grown-up residing in Nashville, Tennessee. Trimming left V 0 bases short and J 6 bases short, with 12 bases between. The germline V gene encodes CDR1 SGHTA and CDR2 FQGTGA. The CDR3 spans 15 residues. The method was immunoSEQ multiplex PCR; TCRdb's version includes in-frame clones alone and lacks a portion of them. The table lists 2 million to 2.5 million clones, about 90% of them singletons. About this clone: Its antigen is still unknown. Different DNA sequences within this sample yield the same CDR3.

The chain couples TRBV7-3 to TRBJ2-1; D gene unclear. The receptor's source is a man aged 18 to 29 in good health. Some clones in this sample may be carry-over from other donors' samples. Sequenced input: naive CD4+ T cells from PBMCs. The subset denotes: CD45RA+ positively selected. The CDR3 reads CASSLTGDRLNEQFF. CDR3 coding DNA: TGTGCCAGCAGCTTAACGGGTGATCGCCTCAATGAGCAGTTCTTC.